This T cell receptor (beta chain) was recorded in a study of cytomegalovirus exposure and HLA in healthy donors. V was clipped by 2 bases and J by 0 bases; unmatched bases: 4. The CDR3 length is 15 residues. The germline gives CDR1 SGHNT, CDR2 YYREEE (reference sequence). The study ran its PCR with 60 Vbeta and 13 Jbeta primers. Using immunoSEQ multiplex PCR, the repertoire was profiled, and TCRdb retains in-frame clones only, with some absent. In the table there are 150,000 to 200,000 clones, roughly 74% of which are singletons. Notes on this clone: The target antigen is unknown.

Study findings and constraints: An ancestry cluster, one associated with Asian ancestry, reportedly showed fewer N-insertions than the roughly 670-donor mean in a later analysis.

The chain carries TRBV5-4 and TRBJ2-7, with 8 bases identical to TRBD2. The sample consisted of PBMCs. The sequence was obtained from a woman in her 30s in good health and CMV-seronegative. The CDR3 region is CASSFGGGHSYEQYF. CDR3 coding DNA: TGTGCCAGCAGCTTCGGGGGGGGGCACTCCTACGAGCAGTACTTC.